Sequencing of this T cell receptor (beta chain) was carried out in a study of blood T cell repertoires in COVID-19. In the study overall: The analysed material was cDNA or gDNA that came from T cells, B-cell-depleted T cells, or PBMCs.

Per the original methods: Estimation of nucleated cell counts was performed using reference gene primer amplification. TCRdb's copy holds only in-frame clones and misses some; the assay was immunoSEQ multiplex PCR. The DNA was the basis for D and trimming; V, J and clone size are from that table. The sample comprises around 100,000 clones, 80% to 90% of which are singletons, and 4% to 5.5% rests with the top ten. This receptor was taken from a man in his sixties with acute or convalescent COVID-19. Sequenced input: peripheral blood.

The CDR3 sequence: CASSQDGSGRRADTQYF. In DNA, the CDR3 is TGTGCCAGCAGCCAAGATGGTAGCGGGAGAAGAGCAGATACGCAGTATTTT. The chain carries TRBV4-2 and TRBJ2-3; 9 bases align to TRBD2. Losses at the gene ends were 0 bases for V and 4 bases for J; bases not matched to a gene: 8. The CDR3 consists of 17 residues. CDR1 is LGHNA and CDR2 is YNFKEQ in the germline V gene.